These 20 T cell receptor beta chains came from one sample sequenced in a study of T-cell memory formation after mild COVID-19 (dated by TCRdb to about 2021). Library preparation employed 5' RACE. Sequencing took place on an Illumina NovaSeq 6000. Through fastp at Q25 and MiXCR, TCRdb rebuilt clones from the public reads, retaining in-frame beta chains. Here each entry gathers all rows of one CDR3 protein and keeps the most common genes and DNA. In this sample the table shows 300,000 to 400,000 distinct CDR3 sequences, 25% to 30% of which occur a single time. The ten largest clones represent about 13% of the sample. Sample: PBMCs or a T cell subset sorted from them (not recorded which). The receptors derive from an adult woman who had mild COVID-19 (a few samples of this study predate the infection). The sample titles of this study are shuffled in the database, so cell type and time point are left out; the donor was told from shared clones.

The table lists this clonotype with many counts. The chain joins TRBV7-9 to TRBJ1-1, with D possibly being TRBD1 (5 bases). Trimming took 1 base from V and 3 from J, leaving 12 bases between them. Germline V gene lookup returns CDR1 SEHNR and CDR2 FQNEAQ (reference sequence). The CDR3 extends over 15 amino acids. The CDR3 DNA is TGTGCCAGCAGCTTAGGAATAGGGGAGGACACTGAAGCTTTCTTT. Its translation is CASSLGIGEDTEAFF.

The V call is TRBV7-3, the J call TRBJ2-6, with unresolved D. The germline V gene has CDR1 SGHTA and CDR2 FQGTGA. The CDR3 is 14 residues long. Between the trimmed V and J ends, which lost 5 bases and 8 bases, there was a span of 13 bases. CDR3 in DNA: TGTGCCAGCAGCCCCACTTGGATGACCAACGTCCTGACTTTC. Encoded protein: CASSPTWMTNVLTF.

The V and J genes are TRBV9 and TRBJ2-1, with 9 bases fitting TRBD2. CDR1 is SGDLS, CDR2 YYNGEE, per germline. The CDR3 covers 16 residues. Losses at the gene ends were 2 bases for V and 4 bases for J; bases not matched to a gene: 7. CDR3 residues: CASSVGLAGSYNEQFF. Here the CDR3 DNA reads TGTGCCAGCAGCGTGGGCCTAGCGGGGTCTTACAATGAGCAGTTCTTC. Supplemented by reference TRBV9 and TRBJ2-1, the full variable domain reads DSGVTQTPKHLITATGQRVTLRCSPRSGDLSVYWYQQSLDQGLQFLIQYYNGEERAKGNILERFSAQQFPDLHSELNLSSLELGDSALYFCASSVGLAGSYNEQFFGPGTRLTVL.

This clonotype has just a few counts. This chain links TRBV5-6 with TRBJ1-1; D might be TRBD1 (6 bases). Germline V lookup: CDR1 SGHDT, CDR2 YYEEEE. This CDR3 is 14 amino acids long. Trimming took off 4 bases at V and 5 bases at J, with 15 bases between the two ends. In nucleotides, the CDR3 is TGTGCCAGCAGCATAACAGGGACCGGAACTGAAGCTTTCTTT. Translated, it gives CASSITGTGTEAFF.

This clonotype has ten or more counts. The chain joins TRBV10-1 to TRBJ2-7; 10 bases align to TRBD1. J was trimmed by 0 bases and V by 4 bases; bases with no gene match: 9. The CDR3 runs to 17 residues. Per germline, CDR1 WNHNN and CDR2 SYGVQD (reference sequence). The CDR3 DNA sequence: TGCGCCAGCAGTGTCGGACAGGGGGACCTGAGCTCCTACGAGCAGTACTTC. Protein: CASSVGQGDLSSYEQYF.

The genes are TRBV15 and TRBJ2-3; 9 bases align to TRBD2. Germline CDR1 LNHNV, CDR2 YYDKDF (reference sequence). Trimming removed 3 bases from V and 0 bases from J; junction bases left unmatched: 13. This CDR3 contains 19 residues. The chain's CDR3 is CATSSGGTSQSSSTDTQYF. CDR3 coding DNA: TGTGCCACCAGCAGTGGCGGGACTAGCCAAAGCTCGAGCACAGATACGCAGTATTTT.

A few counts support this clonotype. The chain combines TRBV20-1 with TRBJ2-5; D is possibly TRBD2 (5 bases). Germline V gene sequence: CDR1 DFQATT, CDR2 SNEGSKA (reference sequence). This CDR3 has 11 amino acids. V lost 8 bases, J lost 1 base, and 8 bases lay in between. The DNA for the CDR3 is TGCAGTCAGACTATCCAAGAGACCCAGTACTTC. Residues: CSQTIQETQYF.

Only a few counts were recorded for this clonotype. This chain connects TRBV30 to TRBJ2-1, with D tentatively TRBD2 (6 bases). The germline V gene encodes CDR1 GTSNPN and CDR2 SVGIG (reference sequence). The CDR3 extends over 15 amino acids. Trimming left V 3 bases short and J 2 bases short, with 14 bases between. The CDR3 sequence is CAWRGGSGPYNEQFF. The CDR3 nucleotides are TGTGCCTGGAGGGGTGGTAGCGGACCCTACAATGAGCAGTTCTTC.

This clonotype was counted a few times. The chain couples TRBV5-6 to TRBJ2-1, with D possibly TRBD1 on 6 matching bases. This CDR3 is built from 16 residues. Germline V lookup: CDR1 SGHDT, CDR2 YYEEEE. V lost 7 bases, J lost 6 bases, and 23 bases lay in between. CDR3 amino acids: CASRRRQVSKSNEQFF. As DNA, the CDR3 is TGTGCCAGCCGTAGACGACAGGTCTCAAAGAGCAATGAGCAGTTCTTC.

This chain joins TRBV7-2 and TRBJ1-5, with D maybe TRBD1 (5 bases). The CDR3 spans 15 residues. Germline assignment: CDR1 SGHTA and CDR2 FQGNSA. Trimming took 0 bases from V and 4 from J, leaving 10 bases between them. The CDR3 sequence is CASSLALTANQPQHF. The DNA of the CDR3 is TGTGCCAGCAGCTTAGCGCTGACAGCGAATCAGCCCCAGCATTTT.

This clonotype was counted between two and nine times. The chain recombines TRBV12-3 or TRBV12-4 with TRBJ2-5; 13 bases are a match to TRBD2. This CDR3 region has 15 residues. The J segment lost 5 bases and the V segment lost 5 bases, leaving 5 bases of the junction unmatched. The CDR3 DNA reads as TGTGCCAGCAGTCGGGGACTAGCGGGAAGTGAGACCCAGTACTTC. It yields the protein CASSRGLAGSETQYF.

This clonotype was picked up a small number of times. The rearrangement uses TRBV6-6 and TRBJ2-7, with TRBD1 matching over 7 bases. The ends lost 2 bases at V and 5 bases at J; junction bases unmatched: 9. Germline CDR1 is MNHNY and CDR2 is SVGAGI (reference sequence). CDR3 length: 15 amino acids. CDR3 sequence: CASSYLTGQFHEQYF. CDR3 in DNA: TGTGCCAGCAGTTACCTGACAGGGCAGTTCCACGAGCAGTACTTC.

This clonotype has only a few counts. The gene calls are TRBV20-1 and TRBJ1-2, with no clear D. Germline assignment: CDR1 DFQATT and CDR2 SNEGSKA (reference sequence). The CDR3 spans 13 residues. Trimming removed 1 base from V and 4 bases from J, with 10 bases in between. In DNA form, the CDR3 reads TGCAGTGCTAGAGTTGGGCAGTCCTATGGCTACACCTTC. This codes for CSARVGQSYGYTF.

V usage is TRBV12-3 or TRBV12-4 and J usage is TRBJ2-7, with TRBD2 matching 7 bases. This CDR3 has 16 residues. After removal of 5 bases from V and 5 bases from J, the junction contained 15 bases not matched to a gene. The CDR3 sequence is CASSQLGREGHHEQYF. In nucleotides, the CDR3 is TGTGCCAGCAGTCAATTGGGGAGGGAGGGCCATCACGAGCAGTACTTC.

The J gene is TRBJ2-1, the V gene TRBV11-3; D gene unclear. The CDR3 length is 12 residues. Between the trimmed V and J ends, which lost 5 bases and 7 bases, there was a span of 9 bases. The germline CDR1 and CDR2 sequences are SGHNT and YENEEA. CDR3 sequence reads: CASSNPANEQFF. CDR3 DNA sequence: TGTGCCAGCAGCAACCCAGCGAATGAGCAGTTCTTC.

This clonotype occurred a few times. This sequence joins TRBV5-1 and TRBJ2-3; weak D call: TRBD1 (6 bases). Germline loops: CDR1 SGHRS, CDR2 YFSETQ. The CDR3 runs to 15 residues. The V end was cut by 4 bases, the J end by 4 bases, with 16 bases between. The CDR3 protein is CASSPGQFLSDTQYF. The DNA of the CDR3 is TGCGCCAGCAGCCCCGGACAGTTTTTGTCAGATACGCAGTATTTT.

CDR3 residues: CSVGVGTRAGEQFF. CDR3 DNA: TGCAGCGTCGGCGTGGGGACTAGGGCCGGTGAGCAGTTCTTC. The rearrangement joins TRBV29-1 to TRBJ2-1, with 8 bases identical to TRBD2. The V and J ends lost 6 bases and 9 bases, in that order; junction bases with no gene match: 13. Germline assignment: CDR1 SQVTM and CDR2 ANQGSEA. This CDR3 region has 14 residues.

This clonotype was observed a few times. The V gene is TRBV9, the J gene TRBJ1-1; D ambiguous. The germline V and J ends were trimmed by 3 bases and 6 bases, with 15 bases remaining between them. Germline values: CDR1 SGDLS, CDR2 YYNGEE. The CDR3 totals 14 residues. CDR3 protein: CASSAPDGHPEAFF. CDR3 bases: TGTGCCAGCAGCGCCCCCGACGGGCACCCTGAAGCTTTCTTT.

In DNA, the CDR3 is TGCAGTGGCGGGGCGGGATCACAAGAGACCCAGTACTTC. Protein product: CSGGAGSQETQYF. J is TRBJ2-5 and V is TRBV20-1, with a possible D match to TRBD2 (6 bases). The CDR3 contains 13 residues. The ends were cut back, 7 bases at V and 2 bases at J, with 14 bases in the middle. The germline V gene has CDR1 DFQATT and CDR2 SNEGSKA (reference sequence).

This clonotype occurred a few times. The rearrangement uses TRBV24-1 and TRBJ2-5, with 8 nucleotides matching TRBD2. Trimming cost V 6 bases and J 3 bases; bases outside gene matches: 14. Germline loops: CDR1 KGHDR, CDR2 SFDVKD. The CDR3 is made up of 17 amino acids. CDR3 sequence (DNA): TGTGCCACCAGTTCAACCCTCGGGACTAGTGATAAAGAGACCCAGTACTTC. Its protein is CATSSTLGTSDKETQYF.